Listed here is a single TCR beta chain. The study counted Cohort 3 donors as recovered given two negative PCRs, clearance, or symptom resolution. In germline, CDR1 is SGDLS, CDR2 YYNGEE. V shed 4 bases and J shed 0 bases, with 15 bases lying between them. CDR3 length: 16 amino acids. Per the original data handling: Reference gene primer amplification yielded estimated nucleated cell counts. Measured with immunoSEQ multiplex PCR; TCRdb has only the in-frame clones, and not every one. The V and J calls and clone size were taken over from that table, and D and trimming were inferred from the DNA. Among approximately 200,000 clones listed, about four fifths were seen once. The data were taken from a study of blood T cell repertoires in COVID-19. Study context: The origin of the acute and convalescent COVID-19 samples was the United States, Italy and Spain.

The sequenced sample consisted of PBMCs or T cells enriched from blood (not recorded which). J is TRBJ2-3 and V is TRBV9; maybe TRBD2 (5 bases). The sequence was collected from a man aged 40-49 years who had recovered from COVID-19. DNA for the CDR3: TGTGCCAGCAGCTTGATCGGCAGCGGTAGCACAGATACGCAGTATTTT. Protein: CASSLIGSGSTDTQYF.